This passage covers 11 T cell receptor beta chains from one sample sequenced in a study of blood T cell repertoires in COVID-19. This table comes from immunoSEQ multiplex PCR, and its TCRdb copy is limited to in-frame clones, with some not included. The sample holds 200,000 to 300,000 clones, approximately 80% seen once. Sequenced: peripheral blood. The receptors here all came from a man aged 55-75 years with acute or convalescent COVID-19.

The genes are TRBV5-4 and TRBJ2-7; 7 nucleotides align to TRBD1. The trim removed 0 bases at V and 7 bases at J, leaving 7 bases unmatched. CDR1 is SGHNT and CDR2 is YYREEE in the germline V gene (reference sequence). The CDR3 covers 14 residues. CDR3: CASSLEGAGREQYF. The CDR3 DNA reads as TGTGCCAGCAGCTTGGAGGGGGCAGGGCGAGAGCAGTACTTC. Filled out from reference TRBV5-4 and TRBJ2-7, the complete variable domain reads ETGVTQSPTHLIKTRGQQVTLRCSSQSGHNTVSWYQQALGQGPQFIFQYYREEENGRGNFPPRFSGLQFPNYSSELNVNALELDDSALYLCASSLEGAGREQYFGPGTRLTVT.

V is TRBV18 and J is TRBJ2-1; D might be TRBD2 (5 bases). Germline CDR1 KGHSH, CDR2 LQKENI. The CDR3 covers 12 residues. Trimming removed 4 bases from V and 4 bases from J, with 5 bases in between. The CDR3 loop reads CASSREYNEQFF. CDR3 coding DNA: TGTGCCAGCTCACGGGAGTACAATGAGCAGTTCTTC.

Only a few counts were recorded for this clone. V gene TRBV19 combines with J gene TRBJ1-4; no definite D call. Germline V lookup: CDR1 LNHDA, CDR2 SQIVND (reference sequence). The CDR3 covers 14 residues. The germline V and J ends were trimmed by 5 bases and 5 bases, with 12 bases remaining between them. CDR3 amino acids: CASSFGRTNEKLFF. The CDR3 nucleotides are TGTGCCAGTAGTTTCGGTAGAACGAATGAAAAACTGTTTTTT.

The rearrangement links TRBV28 to TRBJ2-3; D might be TRBD1 (7 bases). In germline, CDR1 is MDHEN, CDR2 SYDVKM. Trimming left V 5 bases short and J 1 base short, with 13 bases between. The CDR3 consists of 15 residues. CDR3 nucleotide sequence: TGTGCCAGCAGTCCAGGCGGGACAGGCACAGATACGCAGTATTTT. It yields the protein CASSPGGTGTDTQYF.

The rearrangement uses TRBV11-2 and TRBJ1-1; 7 nucleotides match TRBD1. V was clipped by 6 bases and J by 2 bases; unmatched bases: 9. Looked up from germline, CDR1 is SGHAT and CDR2 is FQNNGV. This CDR3 has 15 residues. The CDR3 reads CASRLGRGLNTEAFF. CDR3 DNA sequence: TGTGCCAGCAGGCTTGGAAGGGGGCTAAACACTGAAGCTTTCTTT.

This rearrangement joins TRBV27 to TRBJ1-1, with TRBD1 matching over 8 bases. The CDR3 is 16 amino acids. Germline CDR1 MNHEY, CDR2 SMNVEV (reference sequence). Trimming removed 4 bases from V and 0 bases from J; junction bases left unmatched: 7. CDR3 loop: CASSYGQGYLNTEAFF. DNA of the CDR3: TGTGCCAGCAGTTACGGACAGGGTTACTTGAACACTGAAGCTTTCTTT.

In the case of this clone: Other nucleotide sequences in the sample specify the same CDR3. This chain uses TRBV18 with TRBJ1-1; D is uncertain. Germline V gene data show CDR1 as KGHSH and CDR2 as LQKENI. The CDR3 is made up of 14 amino acids. Between the trimmed V and J ends, which lost 3 bases and 0 bases, there was a span of 8 bases. The CDR3 loop is CASSPRELNTEAFF. CDR3 sequence (DNA): TGTGCCAGCTCACCTCGAGAACTGAACACTGAAGCTTTCTTT.

This rearrangement joins TRBV18 to TRBJ1-5; the D is unclear. CDR3 size: 15 residues. CDR1 and CDR2 (germline): KGHSH, LQKENI. The germline V and J ends were trimmed by 5 bases and 4 bases, with 15 bases remaining between them. The CDR3: CASSEMAVGNQPQHF. CDR3 in DNA: TGTGCCAGCTCAGAGATGGCGGTGGGTAATCAGCCCCAGCATTTT. Combining the CDR3 with reference TRBV18 and TRBJ1-5 gives the whole variable domain NAGVMQNPRHLVRRRGQEARLRCSPMKGHSHVYWYRQLPEEGLKFMVYLQKENIIDESGMPKERFSAEFPKEGPSILRIQQVVRGDSAAYFCASSEMAVGNQPQHFGDGTRLSIL.

V gene TRBV11-1 combines with J gene TRBJ2-1; perhaps TRBD2 as D (5 bases). Between the trimmed V and J ends, which lost 4 bases and 5 bases, there was a span of 6 bases. In germline, CDR1 is SGHAT, CDR2 FQDESV (reference sequence). The CDR3 is made up of 12 amino acids. CDR3 nucleotides: TGTGCCAGCAGCTCGAGGGACAATGAGCAGTTCTTC. This sequence encodes CASSSRDNEQFF.

J is TRBJ2-3 and V is TRBV11-3, with 11 bases fitting TRBD2. From germline, CDR1 is SGHNT and CDR2 YENEEA. The J segment lost 2 bases and the V segment lost 1 base, leaving 5 bases of the junction unmatched. The CDR3 consists of 17 residues. DNA for the CDR3: TGTGCCAGCAGCTTAGGCCGACTAGCGGGACTCACAGATACGCAGTATTTT. Amino acids: CASSLGRLAGLTDTQYF.

This sequence joins TRBV9 and TRBJ2-3; TRBD1 matches at 9 bases. The CDR3 is 14 residues long. The V segment lost 3 bases and the J segment 5 bases; nucleotides outside the gene matches: 4. The germline V gene encodes CDR1 SGDLS and CDR2 YYNGEE. CDR3: CASSETGGVDTQYF. CDR3 DNA sequence: TGTGCCAGCAGCGAGACAGGGGGGGTAGATACGCAGTATTTT.